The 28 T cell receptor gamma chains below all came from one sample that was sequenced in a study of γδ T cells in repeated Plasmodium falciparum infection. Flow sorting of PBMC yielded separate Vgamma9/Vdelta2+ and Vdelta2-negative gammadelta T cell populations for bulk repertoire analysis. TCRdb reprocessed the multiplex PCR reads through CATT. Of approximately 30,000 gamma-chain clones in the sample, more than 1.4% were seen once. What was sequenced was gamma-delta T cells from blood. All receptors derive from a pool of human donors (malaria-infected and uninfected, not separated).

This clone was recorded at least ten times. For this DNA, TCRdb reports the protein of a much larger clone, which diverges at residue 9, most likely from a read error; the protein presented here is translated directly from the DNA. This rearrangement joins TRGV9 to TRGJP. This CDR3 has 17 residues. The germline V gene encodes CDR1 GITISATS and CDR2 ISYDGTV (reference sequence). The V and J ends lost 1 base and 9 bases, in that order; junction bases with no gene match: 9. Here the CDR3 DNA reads TGTGCCTTGTGGGAGGTAAAATCCGGGTTGGGCAAAAAAATCAAGGTATTT. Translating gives CALWEVKSGLGKKIKVF.

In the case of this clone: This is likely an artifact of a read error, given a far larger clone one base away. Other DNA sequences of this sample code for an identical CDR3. For the CDR3, the DNA is TGTGCTACCTGGGACGGGACCAGGGGCCAGTTGTTCTTT. It translates to CATWDGTRGQLFF. No call exists for the J gene, whereas the V gene is TRGV2. Germline CDR1 and CDR2: EGSNGY and YDSYNSKV. The CDR3 extends over 13 amino acids.

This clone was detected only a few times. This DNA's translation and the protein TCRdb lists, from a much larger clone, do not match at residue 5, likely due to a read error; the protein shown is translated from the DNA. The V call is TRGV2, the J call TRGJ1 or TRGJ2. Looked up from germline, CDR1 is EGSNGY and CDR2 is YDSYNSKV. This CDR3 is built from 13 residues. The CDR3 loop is CATWNGRYYKKLF. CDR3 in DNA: TGTGCCACCTGGAACGGGCGTTATTATAAGAAACTCTTT.

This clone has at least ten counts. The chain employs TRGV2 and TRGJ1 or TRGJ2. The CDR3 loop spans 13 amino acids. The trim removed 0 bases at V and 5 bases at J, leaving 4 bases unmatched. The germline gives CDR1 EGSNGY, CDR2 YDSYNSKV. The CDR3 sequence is CATWDGLHYKKLF. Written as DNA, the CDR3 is TGTGCCACCTGGGACGGGCTCCATTATAAGAAACTCTTT.

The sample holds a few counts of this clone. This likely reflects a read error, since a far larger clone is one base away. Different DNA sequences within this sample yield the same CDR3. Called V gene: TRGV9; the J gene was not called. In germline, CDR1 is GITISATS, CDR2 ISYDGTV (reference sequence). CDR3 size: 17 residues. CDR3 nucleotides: TGTGCCTTGTGGGAGGATGGTTTGGAGTTGGGCAAAAAAATCAAGGTGTTT. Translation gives CALWEDGLELGKKIKVF.

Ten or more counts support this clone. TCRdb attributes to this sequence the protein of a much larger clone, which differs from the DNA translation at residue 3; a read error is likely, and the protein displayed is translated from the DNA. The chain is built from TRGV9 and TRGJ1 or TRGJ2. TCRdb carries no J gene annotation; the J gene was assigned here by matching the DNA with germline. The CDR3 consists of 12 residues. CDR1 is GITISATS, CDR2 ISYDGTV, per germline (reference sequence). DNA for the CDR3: TGTGCCTCGTGGAAACCGTATTATAAGAAACTCTTT. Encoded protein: CASWKPYYKKLF.

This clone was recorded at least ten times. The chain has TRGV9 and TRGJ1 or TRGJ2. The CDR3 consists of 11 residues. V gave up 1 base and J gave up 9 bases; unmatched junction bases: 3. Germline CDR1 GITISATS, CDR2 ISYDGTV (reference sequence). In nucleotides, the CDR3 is TGTGCCTTGTGGGAGGTACTTAAGAAACTCTTT. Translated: CALWEVLKKLF.

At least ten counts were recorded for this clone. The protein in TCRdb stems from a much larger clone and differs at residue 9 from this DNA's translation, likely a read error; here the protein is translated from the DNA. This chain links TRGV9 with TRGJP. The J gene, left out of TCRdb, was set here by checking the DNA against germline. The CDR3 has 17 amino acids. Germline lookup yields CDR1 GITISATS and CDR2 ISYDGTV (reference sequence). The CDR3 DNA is TGTGCCTTGTGGGAGCCTATACAAGGGTTGGGCAAAAAAATCAAGGTATTT. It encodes CALWEPIQGLGKKIKVF.

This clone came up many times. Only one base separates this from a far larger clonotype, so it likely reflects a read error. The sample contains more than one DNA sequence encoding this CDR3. The CDR3 reads CALWEVKLVLGKKIKVF. The CDR3 region has the DNA TGTGCCTTGTGGGAGGTGAAGCTAGTGTTGGGCAAAAAAATCAAGGTATTT. This chain joins TRGV9 and TRGJP. As TCRdb names no J gene, one was assigned here on the basis of a DNA match to germline. Germline V lookup: CDR1 GITISATS, CDR2 ISYDGTV (reference sequence). This CDR3 contains 17 residues. After removal of 0 bases from V and 9 bases from J, the junction contained 8 bases not matched to a gene.

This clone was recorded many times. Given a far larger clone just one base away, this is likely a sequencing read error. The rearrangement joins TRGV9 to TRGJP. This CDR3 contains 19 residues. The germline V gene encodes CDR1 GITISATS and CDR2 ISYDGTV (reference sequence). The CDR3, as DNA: TGTGCCTTGTGGGAGGCCATCTCTTCCTCGCAGTTGGGCAAAAAAATCAGGGTATTT. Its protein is CALWEAISSSQLGKKIRVF.

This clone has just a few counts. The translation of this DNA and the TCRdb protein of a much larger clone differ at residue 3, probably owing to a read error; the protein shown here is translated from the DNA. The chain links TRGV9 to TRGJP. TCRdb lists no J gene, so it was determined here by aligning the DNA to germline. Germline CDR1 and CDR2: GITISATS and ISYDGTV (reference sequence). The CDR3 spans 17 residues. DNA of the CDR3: TGTGCCTCGTGGGACCAGGTGCCAGAGTTGGGCAAAAAAATCAAGGTATTT. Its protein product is CASWDQVPELGKKIKVF.

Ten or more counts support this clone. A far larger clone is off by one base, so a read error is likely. This chain's CDR3 is CATWPHYYKKLF. The CDR3 DNA is TGTGCCACCTGGCCCCACTATTATAAGAAACTCTTT. V is TRGV3 and J is TRGJ1 or TRGJ2. No J gene was available from TCRdb, and it was assigned here by a germline match of the DNA. V was clipped by 6 bases and J by 4 bases; unmatched bases: 6. CDR1 and CDR2 (germline): VTNTFY, YDVSTARD (reference sequence). This CDR3 has 12 amino acids.

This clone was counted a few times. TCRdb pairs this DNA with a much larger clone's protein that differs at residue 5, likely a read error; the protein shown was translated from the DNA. As DNA, the CDR3 is TGTGCCACCTGGGGCACGCTATATTATAAGAAACTCTTT. Protein product: CATWGTLYYKKLF. The chain has TRGV3 and TRGJ1 or TRGJ2. TCRdb offers no J gene call, so here the DNA was matched to germline to obtain one. This CDR3 region has 13 residues. Germline V CDR1 and CDR2: VTNTFY, YDVSTARD (reference sequence). J gave up 4 bases and V 5 bases, and 8 bases lay outside the gene matches.

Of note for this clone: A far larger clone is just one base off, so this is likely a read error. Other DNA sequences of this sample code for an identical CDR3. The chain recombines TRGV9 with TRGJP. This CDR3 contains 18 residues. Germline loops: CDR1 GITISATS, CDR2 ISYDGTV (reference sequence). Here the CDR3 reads CALWEVQAEELGKKIKVF. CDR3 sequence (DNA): TGTGCCTTGTGGGAGGTGCAAGCCGAAGAATTGGGCAAAAAAATCAAGGTATTT.

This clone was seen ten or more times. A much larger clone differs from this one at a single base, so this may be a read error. The chain's CDR3 is CATWDGCYYKKLF. CDR3 DNA sequence: TGTGCCACCTGGGACGGCTGTTATTATAAGAAACTCTTT. The rearrangement joins TRGV2 to TRGJ1 or TRGJ2. J lost 3 bases, V lost 1 base, and 3 bases had no gene match. Germline V gives CDR1 EGSNGY, CDR2 YDSYNSKV. The CDR3 spans 13 residues.

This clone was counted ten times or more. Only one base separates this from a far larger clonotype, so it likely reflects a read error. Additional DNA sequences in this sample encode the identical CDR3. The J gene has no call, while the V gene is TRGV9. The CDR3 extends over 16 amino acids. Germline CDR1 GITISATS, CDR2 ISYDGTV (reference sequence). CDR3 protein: CALWEELELGKKIKVF. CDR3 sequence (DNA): TGTGCCTTGTGGGAAGAGCTCGAGTTGGGCAAAAAAATCAAAGTATTT.

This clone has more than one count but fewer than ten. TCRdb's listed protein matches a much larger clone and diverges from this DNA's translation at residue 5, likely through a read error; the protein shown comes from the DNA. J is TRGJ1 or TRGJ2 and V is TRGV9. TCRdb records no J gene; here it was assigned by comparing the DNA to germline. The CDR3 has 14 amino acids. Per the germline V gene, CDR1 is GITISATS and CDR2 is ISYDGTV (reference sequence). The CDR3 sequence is CALWGVQCYYKKLF. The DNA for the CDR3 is TGTGCCTTGTGGGGGGTGCAATGTTATTATAAGAAACTCTTT.

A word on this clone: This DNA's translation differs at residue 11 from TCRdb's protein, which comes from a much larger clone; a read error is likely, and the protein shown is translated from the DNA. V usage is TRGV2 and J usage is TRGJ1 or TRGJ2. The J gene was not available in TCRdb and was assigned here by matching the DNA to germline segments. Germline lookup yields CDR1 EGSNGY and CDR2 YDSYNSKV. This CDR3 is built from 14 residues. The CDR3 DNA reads TGTGCCACCTGGGACGGGCCAGTTGCTTATAGGAAACTCTTT. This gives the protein CATWDGPVAYRKLF.

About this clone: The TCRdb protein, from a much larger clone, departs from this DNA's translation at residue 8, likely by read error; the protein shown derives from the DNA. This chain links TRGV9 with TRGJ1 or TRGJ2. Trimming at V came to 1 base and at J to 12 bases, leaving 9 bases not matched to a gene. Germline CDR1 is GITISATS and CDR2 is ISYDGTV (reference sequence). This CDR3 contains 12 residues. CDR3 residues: CALWEVVRGKLF. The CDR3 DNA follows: TGTGCCTTGTGGGAGGTCGTCAGGGGGAAACTCTTT.

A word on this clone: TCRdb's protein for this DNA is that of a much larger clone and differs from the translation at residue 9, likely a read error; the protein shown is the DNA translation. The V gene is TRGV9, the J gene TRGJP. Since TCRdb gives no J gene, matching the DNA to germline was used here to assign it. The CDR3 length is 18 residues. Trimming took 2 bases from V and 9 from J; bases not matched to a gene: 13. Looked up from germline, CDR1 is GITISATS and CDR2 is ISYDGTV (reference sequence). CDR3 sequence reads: CALWEAQSVRLGKKIKVF. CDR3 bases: TGTGCCTTGTGGGAGGCCCAAAGTGTAAGGTTGGGCAAAAAAATCAAGGTATTT.

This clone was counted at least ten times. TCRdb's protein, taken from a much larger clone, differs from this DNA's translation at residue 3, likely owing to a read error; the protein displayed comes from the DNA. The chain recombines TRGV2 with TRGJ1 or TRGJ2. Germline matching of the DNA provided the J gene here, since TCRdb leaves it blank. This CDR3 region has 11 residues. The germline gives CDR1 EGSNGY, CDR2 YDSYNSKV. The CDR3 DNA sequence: TGTGCCGCCTGGGTATATTATAAGAAACTCTTT. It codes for CAAWVYYKKLF.

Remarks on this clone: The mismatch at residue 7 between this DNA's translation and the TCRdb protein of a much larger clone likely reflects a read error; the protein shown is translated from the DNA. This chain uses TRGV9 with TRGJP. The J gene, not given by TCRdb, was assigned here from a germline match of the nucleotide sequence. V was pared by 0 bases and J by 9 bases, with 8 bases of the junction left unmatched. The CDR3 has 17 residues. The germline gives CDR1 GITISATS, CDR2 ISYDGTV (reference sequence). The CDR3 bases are TGTGCCTTGTGGGAGGTGGAGTTAGTGTTGGGCAAAAAAATCAAGGTATTT. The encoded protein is CALWEVELVLGKKIKVF.

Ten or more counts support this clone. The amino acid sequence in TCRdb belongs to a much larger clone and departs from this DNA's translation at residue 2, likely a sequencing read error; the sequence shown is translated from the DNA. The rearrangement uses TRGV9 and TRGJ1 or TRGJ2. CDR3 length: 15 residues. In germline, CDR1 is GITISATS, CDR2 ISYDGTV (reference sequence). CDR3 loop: CTLWEVTRTYYKKLF. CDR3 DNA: TGTACCTTGTGGGAGGTTACTAGAACCTATTATAAGAAACTCTTT.

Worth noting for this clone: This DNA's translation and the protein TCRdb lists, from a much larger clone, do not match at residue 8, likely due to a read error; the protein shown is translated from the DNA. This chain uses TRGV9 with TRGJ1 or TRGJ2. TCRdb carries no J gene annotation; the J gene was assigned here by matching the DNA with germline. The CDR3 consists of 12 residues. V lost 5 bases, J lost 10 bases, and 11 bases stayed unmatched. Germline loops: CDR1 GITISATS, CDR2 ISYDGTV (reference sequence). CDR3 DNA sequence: TGTGCCTTGTGGGCCCGCCCGAGCAAGAAACTCTTT. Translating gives CALWARPSKKLF.

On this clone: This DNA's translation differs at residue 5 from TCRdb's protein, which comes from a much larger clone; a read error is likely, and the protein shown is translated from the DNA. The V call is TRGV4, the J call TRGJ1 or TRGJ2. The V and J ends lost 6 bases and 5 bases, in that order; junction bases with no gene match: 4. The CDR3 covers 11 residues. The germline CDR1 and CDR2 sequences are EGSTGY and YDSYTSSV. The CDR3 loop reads CATWLHYKKLF. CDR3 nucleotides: TGTGCCACCTGGCTGCATTATAAGAAACTCTTT.

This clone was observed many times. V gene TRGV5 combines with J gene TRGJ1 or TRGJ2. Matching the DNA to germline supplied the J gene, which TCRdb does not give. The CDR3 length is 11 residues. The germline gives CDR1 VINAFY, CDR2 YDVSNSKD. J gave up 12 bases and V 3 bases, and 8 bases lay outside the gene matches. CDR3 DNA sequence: TGTGCCACCTGGGACCCCATTTGGAAACTCTTT. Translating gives CATWDPIWKLF.

The CDR3 is CATWDQGYKKLLAVEQHLLSQVSIGRIQHF. The DNA for the CDR3 is TGTGCCACCTGGGACCAGGGTTATAAGAAACTCTTGGCAGTGGAACAACACTTGTTGTCACAGGTAAGTATCGGAAGAATACAACATTTC. No J gene was assigned, while the V gene was called as TRGV2. The germline CDR1 and CDR2 sequences are EGSNGY and YDSYNSKV. This CDR3 has 30 residues.

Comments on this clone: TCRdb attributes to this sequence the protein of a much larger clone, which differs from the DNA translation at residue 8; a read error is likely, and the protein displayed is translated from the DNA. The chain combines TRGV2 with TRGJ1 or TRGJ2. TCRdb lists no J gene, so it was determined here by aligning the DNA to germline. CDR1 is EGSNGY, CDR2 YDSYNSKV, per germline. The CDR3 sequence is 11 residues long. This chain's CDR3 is CATLNYYRKLF. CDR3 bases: TGTGCCACCTTAAATTATTATAGGAAACTCTTT.